This T cell receptor (beta chain) was captured by sequencing in a study of CD8+ T cells in alopecia areata. Overall study findings and caveats: In patients, TCRs were shared less clearly than in mice, and HLA may possibly be involved.

Extracted from the samples, RNA was reverse transcribed into cDNA to serve as the sequencing template. Only in-frame clones appear in the TCRdb table, and some are missing; sequencing was by immunoSEQ multiplex PCR. Of roughly 98,000 clones in the sample, 50% to 75% are singletons; the top ten hold roughly a sixth. Regarding treatment: oral pan-JAK inhibitor, 5-10 mg twice daily. As concerns this clone: Antigen unknown.

This CDR3 is built from 13 residues. V lost 4 bases and J lost 4, with 10 bases in between. Germline V gives CDR1 SGDLS, CDR2 YYNGEE. This sample comprised CD8+ T cells sorted from blood, obtained at week 4, from a patient treated with tofacitinib. The source is a human donor with alopecia areata. The chain carries TRBV9 and TRBJ2-3, with TRBD1 as a possible D gene (5 bases). CDR3: CASSPRRADTQYF. The DNA for the CDR3 is TGTGCCAGCAGCCCTCGCAGGGCAGATACGCAGTATTTT.